The entry that follows covers one TCR beta chain sequence. Its target is unknown. A J-beta primer mix and a sample-barcoded 5' primer were used in a second PCR of roughly 6 to 11 cycles. One entry per CDR3 protein results from TCRdb running MiXCR on the 5' RACE reads. The sample records approximately 780,000 distinct CDR3 sequences, around 24% being singletons. This entry is derived from a study of blood T cells in healthy people across ages. Whole-study findings and limits: There was a strong correlation between TCR beta diversity and naive T cell percentage. Diversity of TCR beta per million T cells declined in a roughly linear way with age.

V lost 4 bases to trimming and J lost 1 base; unmatched junction nucleotides: 13. Germline lookup yields CDR1 SGDLS and CDR2 YYNGEE. The CDR3 loop spans 19 amino acids. These data also featured in a second study, about T cells of mothers and their children. That work states: No persistent microchimeric T cell clones were detected at about 93 clones per million clonotypes sensitivity.

Source material: blood. The sequence came from a boy between 10 and 17 years old in good health. This chain links TRBV9 with TRBJ2-1, with 11 positions matching TRBD2. CDR3 loop: CASSTSDGSGGASYNEQFF. The CDR3 coding sequence is TGTGCCAGCAGCACTAGCGACGGTAGCGGGGGGGCATCCTACAATGAGCAGTTCTTC.